A selection of T cell receptor beta chains follows, all from one sample in a study of identical twins. MiXCR was run by TCRdb on the 5' RACE reads, yielding one entry per CDR3 protein. The table lists around 250,000 distinct CDR3 sequences, 5.5% to 8% of them singletons. The sample also formed part of further work on yellow fever vaccine responses in identical twins.

Sequences were obtained from memory (CD45RO+) T cells sorted from blood. All receptors derive from a woman between 18 and 29 years old in good health. Each CDR3 is given with its conserved first and last residue. D genes are given only for firm matches. Clone size is given for some rows only: seen once, a few or many times, or a class if the clone is expanded.

V,D,J,size,CDR3,DNA
TRBV10-3,NA,TRBJ1-2,many,CAIGILATGYTF,TGTGCCATAGGAATCTTGGCCACTGGCTACACCTTC
TRBV12-3/TRBV12-4,NA,TRBJ1-5,NA,CASSLDSNSNQPQHF,TGTGCCAGCAGCCTCGACAGTAATAGCAATCAGCCCCAGCATTTT
TRBV10-1,NA,TRBJ1-1,few,CASTTWDTRVDTEAFF,TGCGCCAGCACTACTTGGGACACCCGGGTGGACACTGAAGCTTTCTTT
TRBV11-2,TRBD1,TRBJ1-5,NA,CASSLAPGTGTQPQHF,TGTGCCAGCAGCTTAGCCCCCGGGACAGGGACTCAGCCCCAGCATTTT
TRBV7-9,NA,TRBJ2-1,many,CASSAGLKVITRNNYNEQFF,TGTGCCAGCAGCGCCGGACTAAAAGTCATCACGAGGAACAACTACAATGAGCAGTTCTTC
TRBV7-2,NA,TRBJ2-1,many,CASSTVQRSHNEQFF,TGTGCCAGCAGCACCGTCCAGCGCTCCCACAATGAGCAGTTCTTC
TRBV10-2,NA,TRBJ1-1,NA,CASSGGGVAAGTEAFF,TGCGCCAGCAGTGGTGGGGGTGTTGCGGCTGGGACTGAAGCTTTCTTT
TRBV12-3/TRBV12-4,NA,TRBJ1-2,many,CASRSAGLAGYTF,TGTGCCAGCAGGTCGGCAGGGCTGGCTGGCTACACCTTC
TRBV4-1,TRBD2,TRBJ2-1,few,CASSQSRLAGGFYNEQFF,TGCGCCAGCAGCCAATCCCGACTAGCGGGGGGCTTTTACAATGAGCAGTTCTTC
TRBV5-5,NA,TRBJ2-1,NA,CASSLTILNEQFF,TGTGCCAGCAGCTTGACTATTCTCAATGAGCAGTTCTTC